The sequence of this TCR beta chain was determined in a study of cytomegalovirus exposure and HLA in healthy donors. Study-level background: Of all 400 or so donors who were genotyped, roughly 81% belonged to the Caucasian-associated ancestry cluster.

A multiplex PCR was run with 60 Vbeta primers and 13 Jbeta primers. Here immunoSEQ multiplex PCR was the method, and the copy in TCRdb shows in-frame clones only, minus some. The table records 250,000 or so clones, around 90% of them present only once. This CDR3 has 15 amino acids. V lost 1 base and J lost 6, with 13 bases in between. The V gene's germline CDR1 is SGHRS and CDR2 YFSETQ. Study-level results: Presence/absence analyses assumed roughly uniform sequencing depth across donors.

With respect to this clone: What it binds is unknown.

The origin of this receptor is a girl aged 2-10 years in good health and CMV-seronegative. This rearrangement joins TRBV5-1 to TRBJ2-2, with no clear D. Sequenced material: PBMCs. CDR3 sequence reads: CASSLSPGQAGELFF. DNA of the CDR3: TGCGCCAGCAGCTTGAGTCCAGGTCAAGCCGGGGAGCTGTTTTTT.